This is a list of T cell receptor beta chains from one sample in a study of chemoradiotherapy in HPV16-positive cancers. TCRdb's table, derived via immunoSEQ multiplex PCR, lists solely in-frame clones and lacks some. The sample records under 35,000 clones, about 91% being singletons. This specimen was blood, taken from a patient who underwent chemoradiotherapy. The receptors stem from a human donor with HPV-associated anogenital cancer. Both conserved end residues are part of each CDR3. The D gene is left open where the match is weak. The size field is filled for only some rows; it gives once, few, many or a size class.

CDR3aa,CDR3nt,j_gene,v_gene,abundance,d_gene
CASSNPPGQGLNTEAFF,TGTGCCAGCAGTAATCCACCCGGACAGGGCTTGAACACTGAAGCTTTCTTT,TRBJ1-1,TRBV28,.,TRBD1
CASLKFRAKNTEAFF,TGTGCCAGCCTCAAATTCCGGGCCAAGAACACTGAAGCTTTCTTT,TRBJ1-1,TRBV21-1,.,.
CASSSLAGGTETQYF,TGTGCCAGCAGTTCACTAGCGGGAGGAACAGAGACCCAGTACTTC,TRBJ2-5,TRBV28,.,TRBD2
CASSQTSRAGYTF,TGTGCCAGCAGCCAAACTTCGCGAGCCGGCTACACCTTC,TRBJ1-2,TRBV14,.,.
CASSVSGPGQDYGYTF,TGTGCCAGCAGTGTCTCCGGCCCCGGACAGGACTATGGCTACACCTTC,TRBJ1-2,TRBV2,.,TRBD1
CASSSWTGLAVIGELFF,TGTGCCAGCAGCTCCTGGACCGGACTAGCGGTTATCGGGGAGCTGTTTTTT,TRBJ2-2,TRBV5-6,.,TRBD2
CAWSVYKENTIYF,TGTGCCTGGAGTGTATATAAGGAAAACACCATATATTTT,TRBJ1-3,TRBV30,once,.
CASSLSILAEDFF,TGTGCCAGCAGTTTATCGATCTTGGCTGAGGATTTCTTT,TRBJ1-1,TRBV27,.,.
CASSPGLAGGPREQFF,TGCGCCAGCAGCCCGGGACTAGCGGGAGGGCCACGTGAGCAGTTCTTC,TRBJ2-1,TRBV4-1,.,TRBD2
CASTQRRVGSPLHF,TGTGCCAGCACCCAAAGGAGGGTAGGCTCACCCCTCCACTTT,TRBJ1-6,TRBV6-5,.,.
CASSLTSGVQETQYF,TGTGCCAGCAGCTTGACTAGCGGGGTCCAAGAGACCCAGTACTTC,TRBJ2-5,TRBV7-9,.,TRBD2
CASSRRGPNTEAFF,TGTGCCAGCAGTAGAAGAGGCCCGAACACTGAAGCTTTCTTT,TRBJ1-1,TRBV6-5,.,.
CASSPTMLTGNTEAFF,TGTGCCAGCTCTCCGACTATGTTGACAGGGAACACTGAAGCTTTCTTT,TRBJ1-1,TRBV18,.,.
CASSFGLAAQETQYF,TGTGCCAGCAGTTTCGGACTAGCGGCACAAGAGACCCAGTACTTC,TRBJ2-5,TRBV5-4,.,TRBD2
CASSQEDPGVSTDTQYF,TGTGCCAGCAGCCAAGAAGATCCGGGGGTCAGCACAGATACGCAGTATTTT,TRBJ2-3,TRBV14,.,.